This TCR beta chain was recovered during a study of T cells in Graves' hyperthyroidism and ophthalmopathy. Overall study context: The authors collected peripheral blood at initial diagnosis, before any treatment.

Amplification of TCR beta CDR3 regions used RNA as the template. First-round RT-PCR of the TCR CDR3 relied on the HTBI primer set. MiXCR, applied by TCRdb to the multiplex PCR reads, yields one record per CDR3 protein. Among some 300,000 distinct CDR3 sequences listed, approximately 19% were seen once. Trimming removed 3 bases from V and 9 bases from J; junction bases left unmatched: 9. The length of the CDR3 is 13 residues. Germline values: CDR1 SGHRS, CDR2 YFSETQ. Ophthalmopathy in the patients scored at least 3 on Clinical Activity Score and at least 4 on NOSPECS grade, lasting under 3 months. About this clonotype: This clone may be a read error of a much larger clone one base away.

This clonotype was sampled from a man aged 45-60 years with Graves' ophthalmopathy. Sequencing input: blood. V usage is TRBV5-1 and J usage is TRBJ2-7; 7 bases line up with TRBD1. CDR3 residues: CASSWDSPRGQYF. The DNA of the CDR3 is TGCGCCAGCAGCTGGGACAGTCCTCGAGGGCAGTACTTC. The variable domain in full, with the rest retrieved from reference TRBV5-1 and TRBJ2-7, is KAGVTQTPRYLIKTRGQQVTLSCSPISGHRSVSWYQQTPGQGLQFLFEYFSETQRNKGNFPGRFSGRQFSNSRSEMNVSTLELGDSALYLCASSWDSPRGQYFGPGTRLTVT.